A selection of T cell receptor beta chains follows, all from one sample in a study of identifying expanded T cells in peripheral blood. Only in-frame clones appear in the TCRdb table, and some are missing; sequencing was by immunoSEQ multiplex PCR. Found here are around 81,000 clones, 70% to 90% of them singletons; the top ten hold around 4.5%. The specimen sequenced was blood. These receptor sequences come from a person between 18 and 75 years old in good health. CDR3s include the opening cysteine and the closing phenylalanine or tryptophan. D genes are given only for firm matches. Clone size is stated in some rows and not others, as once, few, many or a class when expanded.

>TRBV7-7|NA|TRBJ2-1|NA
CASSLSLGTSDNEQFF
TGTGCCAGCAGCTTATCTCTAGGGACCTCAGACAATGAGCAGTTCTTC
>TRBV4-1|TRBD1|TRBJ1-2|NA
CASSQNRATGNTF
TGCGCCAGCAGCCAGAACAGAGCGACAGGGAACACCTTC
>TRBV7-8|TRBD1|TRBJ1-2|NA
CASSPRRTGGQLYGYTF
TGTGCCAGCAGCCCACGTCGGACAGGGGGACAACTATATGGCTACACCTTC
>TRBV6-5|NA|TRBJ1-2|NA
CASSARHGYGYTF
TGTGCCAGCAGTGCGCGACACGGCTATGGCTACACCTTC
>TRBV7-2|NA|TRBJ1-1|NA
CASSFGRNEAFF
TGTGCCAGCAGCTTCGGACGGAATGAAGCTTTCTTT
>TRBV7-5|NA|TRBJ2-7|NA
CARSFTWEQYF
TGTGCTAGAAGCTTTACTTGGGAGCAGTACTTC
>TRBV18|NA|TRBJ1-2|NA
CASSPGTKNYGYTF
TGTGCCAGCTCACCCGGGACAAAGAACTATGGCTACACCTTC
>TRBV6-6|NA|TRBJ1-6|few
CASSPQGNNSPLHF
TGTGCCAGCAGCCCGCAGGGCAATAATTCACCCCTCCACTTT
>TRBV19|TRBD1|TRBJ1-2|NA
CASSHDTQGVPLGYGYTF
TGTGCCAGTAGCCACGATACACAGGGGGTGCCCTTGGGGTATGGCTACACCTTC
>TRBV6-4|TRBD1|TRBJ1-2|few
CASRRTGTWGYTF
TGTGCCAGCAGGAGGACAGGGACCTGGGGCTACACCTTC
>TRBV7-2|NA|TRBJ1-2|NA
CASSLRRTGDYGYTF
TGTGCCAGCAGCTTAAGGAGGACGGGAGACTATGGCTACACCTTC
>TRBV30|NA|TRBJ1-5|NA
CAWSEQSNQPQHF
TGTGCCTGGAGTGAGCAGTCCAATCAGCCCCAGCATTTT
>TRBV4-1|NA|TRBJ1-1|NA
CASSQGPNTEAFF
TGCGCCAGCAGCCAAGGCCCGAACACTGAAGCTTTCTTT
>TRBV18|TRBD1|TRBJ2-5|once
CASSPRQGAKETQYF
TGTGCCAGCTCACCGCGGCAGGGGGCAAAGGAGACCCAGTACTTC
>TRBV7-6|NA|TRBJ1-1|few
CASSPRFEAFF
TGTGCCAGCAGCCCCCGATTTGAAGCTTTCTTT